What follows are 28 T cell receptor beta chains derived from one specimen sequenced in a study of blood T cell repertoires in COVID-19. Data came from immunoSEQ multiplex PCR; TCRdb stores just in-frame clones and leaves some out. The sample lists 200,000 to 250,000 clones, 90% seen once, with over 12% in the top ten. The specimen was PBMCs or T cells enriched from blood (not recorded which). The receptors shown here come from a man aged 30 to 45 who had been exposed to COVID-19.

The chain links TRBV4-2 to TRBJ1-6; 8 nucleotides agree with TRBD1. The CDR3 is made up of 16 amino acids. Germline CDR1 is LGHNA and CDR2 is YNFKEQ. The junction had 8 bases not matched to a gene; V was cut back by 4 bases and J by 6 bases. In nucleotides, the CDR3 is TGTGCCAGCAGCCCAGAGGCAGGGGGCGTTAATTCACCCCTCCACTTT. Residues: CASSPEAGGVNSPLHF.

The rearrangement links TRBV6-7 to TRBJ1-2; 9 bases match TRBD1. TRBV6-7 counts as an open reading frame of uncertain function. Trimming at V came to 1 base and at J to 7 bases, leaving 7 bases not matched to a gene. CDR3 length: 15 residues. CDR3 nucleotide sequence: TGTGCCAGCAGTTACTTCAGGACAGGGGAAGTTGGCTACACCTTC. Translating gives CASSYFRTGEVGYTF.

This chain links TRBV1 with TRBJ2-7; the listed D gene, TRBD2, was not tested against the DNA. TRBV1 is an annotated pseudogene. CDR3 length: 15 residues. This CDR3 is CTSSQVVRVTYEQYF. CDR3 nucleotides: TGCACCAGCAGCCAAGTTGTGCGGGTAACCTACGAGCAGTACTTC.

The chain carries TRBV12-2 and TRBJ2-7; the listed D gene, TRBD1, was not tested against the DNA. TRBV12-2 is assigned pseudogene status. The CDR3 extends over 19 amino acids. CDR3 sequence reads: CASRSPLPPRTGHRPEQYF. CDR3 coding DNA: TGTGCAAGTCGCTCCCCACTCCCACCTCGGACAGGGCATCGTCCCGAGCAGTACTTC.

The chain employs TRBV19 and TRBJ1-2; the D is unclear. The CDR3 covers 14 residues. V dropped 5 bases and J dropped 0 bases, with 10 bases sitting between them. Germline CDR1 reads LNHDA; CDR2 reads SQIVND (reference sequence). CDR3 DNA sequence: TGTGCCAGTAGTTTCGGAGGAGCTAACTATGGCTACACCTTC. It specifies CASSFGGANYGYTF.

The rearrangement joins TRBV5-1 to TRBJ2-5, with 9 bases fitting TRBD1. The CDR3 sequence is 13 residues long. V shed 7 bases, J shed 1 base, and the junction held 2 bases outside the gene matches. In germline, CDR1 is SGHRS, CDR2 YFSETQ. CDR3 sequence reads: CASRDRVQETQYF. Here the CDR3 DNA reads TGCGCCAGCCGGGACAGGGTCCAAGAGACCCAGTACTTC.

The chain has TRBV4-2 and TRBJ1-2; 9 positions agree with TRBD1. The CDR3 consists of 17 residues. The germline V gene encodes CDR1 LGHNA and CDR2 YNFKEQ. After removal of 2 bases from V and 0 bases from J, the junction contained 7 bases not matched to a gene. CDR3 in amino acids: CASSQFTGQGANYGYTF. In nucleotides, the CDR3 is TGTGCCAGCAGCCAATTTACGGGACAGGGAGCTAACTATGGCTACACCTTC.

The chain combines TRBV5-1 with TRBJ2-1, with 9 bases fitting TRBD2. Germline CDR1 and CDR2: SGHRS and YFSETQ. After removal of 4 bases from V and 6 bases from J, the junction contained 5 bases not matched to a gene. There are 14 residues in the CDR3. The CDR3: CASSASGGLNEQFF. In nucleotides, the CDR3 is TGCGCCAGCAGCGCCAGCGGGGGGCTCAATGAGCAGTTCTTC.

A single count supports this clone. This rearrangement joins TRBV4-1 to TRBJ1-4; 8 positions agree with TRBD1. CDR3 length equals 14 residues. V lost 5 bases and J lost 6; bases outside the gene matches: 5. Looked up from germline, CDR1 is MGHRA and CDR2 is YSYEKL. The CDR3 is CASSDRDRHEKLFF. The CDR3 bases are TGCGCCAGCAGCGACCGGGACAGGCATGAAAAACTGTTTTTT.

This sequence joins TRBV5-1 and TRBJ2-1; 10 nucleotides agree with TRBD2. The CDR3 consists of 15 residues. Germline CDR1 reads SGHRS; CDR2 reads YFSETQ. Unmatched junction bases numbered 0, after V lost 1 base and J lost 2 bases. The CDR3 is CASSLTSGAYNEQFF. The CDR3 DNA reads TGCGCCAGCAGCTTGACTAGCGGGGCCTACAATGAGCAGTTCTTC.

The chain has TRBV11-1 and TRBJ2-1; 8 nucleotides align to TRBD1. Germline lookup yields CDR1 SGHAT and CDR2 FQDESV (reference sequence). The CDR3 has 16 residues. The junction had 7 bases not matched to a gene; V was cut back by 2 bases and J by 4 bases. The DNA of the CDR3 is TGTGCCAGCAGCTTAACCGGGACAGGAGCTTACAATGAGCAGTTCTTC. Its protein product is CASSLTGTGAYNEQFF.

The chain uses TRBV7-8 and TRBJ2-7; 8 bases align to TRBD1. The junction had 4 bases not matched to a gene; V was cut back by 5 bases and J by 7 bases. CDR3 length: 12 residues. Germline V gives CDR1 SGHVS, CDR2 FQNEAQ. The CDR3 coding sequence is TGTGCCAGCAGCCGTGACAGGGGTGAGCAGTACTTC. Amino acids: CASSRDRGEQYF. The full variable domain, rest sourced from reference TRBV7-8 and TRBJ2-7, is GAGVSQSPRYKVAKRGQDVALRCDPISGHVSLFWYQQALGQGPEFLTYFQNEAQLDKSGLPSDRFFAERPEGSVSTLKIQRTQQEDSAVYLCASSRDRGEQYFGPGTRLTVT.

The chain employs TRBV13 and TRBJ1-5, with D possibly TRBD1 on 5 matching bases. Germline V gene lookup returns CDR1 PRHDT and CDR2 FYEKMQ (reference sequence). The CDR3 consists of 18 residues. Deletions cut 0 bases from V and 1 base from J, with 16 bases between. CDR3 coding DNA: TGTGCCAGCAGCTTAGGACAGGAATCTGGGTGGAGCAATCAGCCCCAGCATTTT. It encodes CASSLGQESGWSNQPQHF. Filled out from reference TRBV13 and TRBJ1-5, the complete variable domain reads AAGVIQSPRHLIKEKRETATLKCYPIPRHDTVYWYQQGPGQDPQFLISFYEKMQSDKGSIPDRFSAQQFSDYHSELNMSSLELGDSALYFCASSLGQESGWSNQPQHFGDGTRLSIL.

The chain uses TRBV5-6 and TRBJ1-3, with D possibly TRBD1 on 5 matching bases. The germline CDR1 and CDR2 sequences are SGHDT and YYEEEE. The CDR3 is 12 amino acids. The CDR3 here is CAAGPGRGTIYF. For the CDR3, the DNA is TGTGCTGCAGGTCCGGGCCGGGGGACCATATATTTT.

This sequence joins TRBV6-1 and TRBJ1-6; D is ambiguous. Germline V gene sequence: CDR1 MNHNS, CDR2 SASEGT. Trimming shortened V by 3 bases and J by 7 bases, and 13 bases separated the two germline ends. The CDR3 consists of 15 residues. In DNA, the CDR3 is TGTGCCAGCAGTGACCGCGACCCGCGGAATTCACCCCTCCACTTT. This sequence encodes CASSDRDPRNSPLHF.

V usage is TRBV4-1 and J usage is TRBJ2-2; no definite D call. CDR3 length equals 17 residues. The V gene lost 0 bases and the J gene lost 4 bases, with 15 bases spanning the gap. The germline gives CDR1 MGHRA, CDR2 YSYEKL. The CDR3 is CASSQELARLGTGELFF. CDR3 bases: TGCGCCAGCAGCCAAGAACTCGCCAGGCTCGGCACCGGGGAGCTGTTTTTT.

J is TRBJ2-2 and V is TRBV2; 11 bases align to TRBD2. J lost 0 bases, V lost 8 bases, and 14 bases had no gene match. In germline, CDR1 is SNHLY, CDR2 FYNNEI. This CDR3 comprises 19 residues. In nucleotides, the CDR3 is TGTGCCAGCCTAGAGACTAGCGGGGAGCGACCTTCGAACACCGGGGAGCTGTTTTTT. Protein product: CASLETSGERPSNTGELFF.

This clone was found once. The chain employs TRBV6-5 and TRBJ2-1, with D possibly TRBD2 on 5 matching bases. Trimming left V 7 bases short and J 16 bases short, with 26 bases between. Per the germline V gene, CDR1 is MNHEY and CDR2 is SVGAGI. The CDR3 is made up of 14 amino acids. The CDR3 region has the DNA TGTGCCAGCAAGGGATTAGGACTCACCATCCTCTACTTCTTC. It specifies CASKGLGLTILYFF.

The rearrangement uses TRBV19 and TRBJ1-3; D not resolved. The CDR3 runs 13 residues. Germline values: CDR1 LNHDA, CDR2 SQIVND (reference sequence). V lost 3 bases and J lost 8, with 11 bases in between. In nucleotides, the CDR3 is TGTGCCAGTAGTATCCCCCCCGGGGACACCATATATTTT. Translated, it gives CASSIPPGDTIYF.

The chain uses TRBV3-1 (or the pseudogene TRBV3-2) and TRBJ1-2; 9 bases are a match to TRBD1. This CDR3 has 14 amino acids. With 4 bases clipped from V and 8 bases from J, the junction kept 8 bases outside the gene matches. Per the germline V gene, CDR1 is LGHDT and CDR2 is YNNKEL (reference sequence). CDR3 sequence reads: CASSPRRTGDGYTF. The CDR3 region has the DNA TGTGCCAGCAGCCCGCGGCGGACAGGGGACGGCTACACCTTC.

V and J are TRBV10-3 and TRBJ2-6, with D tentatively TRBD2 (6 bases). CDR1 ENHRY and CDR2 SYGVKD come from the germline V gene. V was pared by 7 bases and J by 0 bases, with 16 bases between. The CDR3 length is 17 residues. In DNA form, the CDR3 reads TGTGCCATCAAACCCGGGAGACTTACCTCTGGGGCCAACGTCCTGACTTTC. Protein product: CAIKPGRLTSGANVLTF.

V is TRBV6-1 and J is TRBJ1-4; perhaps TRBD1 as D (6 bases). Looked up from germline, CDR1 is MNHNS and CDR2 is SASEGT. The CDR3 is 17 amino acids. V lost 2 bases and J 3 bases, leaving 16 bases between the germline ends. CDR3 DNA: TGTGCCAGCAGTGAACCCCCGCCGGGGGGGCCTAATGAAAAACTGTTTTTT. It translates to CASSEPPPGGPNEKLFF.

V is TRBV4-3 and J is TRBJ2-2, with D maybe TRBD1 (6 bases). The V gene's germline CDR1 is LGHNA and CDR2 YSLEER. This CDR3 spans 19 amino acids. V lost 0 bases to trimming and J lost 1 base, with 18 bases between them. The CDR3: CASSQDIWAQGMNTGELFF. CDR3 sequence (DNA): TGCGCCAGCAGCCAAGATATTTGGGCTCAGGGGATGAACACCGGGGAGCTGTTTTTT.

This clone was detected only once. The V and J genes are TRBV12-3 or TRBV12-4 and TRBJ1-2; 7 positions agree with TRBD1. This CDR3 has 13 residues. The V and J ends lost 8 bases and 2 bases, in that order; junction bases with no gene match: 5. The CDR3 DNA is TGTGCCAGCGGGGACAGTGGAAACTATGGCTACACCTTC. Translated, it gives CASGDSGNYGYTF.

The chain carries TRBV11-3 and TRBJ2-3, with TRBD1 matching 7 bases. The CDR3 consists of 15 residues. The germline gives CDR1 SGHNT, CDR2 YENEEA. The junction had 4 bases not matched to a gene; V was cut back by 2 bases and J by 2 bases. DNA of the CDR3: TGTGCCAGCAGCTTAACAGGGGATTTCACAGATACGCAGTATTTT. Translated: CASSLTGDFTDTQYF.

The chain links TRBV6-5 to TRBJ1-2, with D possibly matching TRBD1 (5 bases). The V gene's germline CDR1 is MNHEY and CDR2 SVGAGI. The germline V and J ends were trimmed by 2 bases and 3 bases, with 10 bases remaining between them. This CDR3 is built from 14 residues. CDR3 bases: TGTGCCAGCAGTTACGACAGCTCTTACTATGGCTACACCTTC. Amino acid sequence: CASSYDSSYYGYTF.

The CDR3 nucleotides are TGTGCCAGCAGTACCCCAGGGCGGGAAGCTTTCTTT. This gives the protein CASSTPGREAFF. This sequence joins TRBV6-2 or TRBV6-3 and TRBJ1-1; D is perhaps TRBD1 (5 bases). Germline assignment: CDR1 MNHEY and CDR2 SVGEGT. Trimming left V 5 bases short and J 8 bases short, with 12 bases between. The CDR3 has 12 amino acids.

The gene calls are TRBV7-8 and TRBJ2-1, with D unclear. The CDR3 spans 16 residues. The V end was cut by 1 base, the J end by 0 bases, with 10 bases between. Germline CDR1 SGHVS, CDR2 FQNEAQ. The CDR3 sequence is CASSLGVASSYNEQFF. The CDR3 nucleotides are TGTGCCAGCAGCTTAGGTGTCGCGAGCTCCTACAATGAGCAGTTCTTC. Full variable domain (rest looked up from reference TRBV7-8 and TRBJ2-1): GAGVSQSPRYKVAKRGQDVALRCDPISGHVSLFWYQQALGQGPEFLTYFQNEAQLDKSGLPSDRFFAERPEGSVSTLKIQRTQQEDSAVYLCASSLGVASSYNEQFFGPGTRLTVL.